The clone carrying this T cell receptor (beta chain) was observed a handful of times. Its antigen remains unknown. CDR1 MGHRA and CDR2 YSYEKL come from the germline V gene. The CDR3 consists of 18 residues. The V end lost 3 bases, the J end lost 0 bases, and 17 bases lay between the germline ends. The data belong to a study of identical twins. Overall study results and limits: Twins' excess sharing was less marked for out-of-frame beta sequences. There was an excess of low generation probability in the out-of-frame alpha sequences that twins shared. Models predicted too little out-of-frame TCR alpha sharing in monozygotic twins.

All donors were healthy Caucasians. TCRdb analysed the 5' RACE reads with MiXCR anew, one entry per CDR3 protein. The sample includes a few hundred thousand distinct CDR3 sequences, about 9% of them seen just once. The specimen was naive T cells sorted from blood. This TCR came from a woman between 50 and 59 years old in good health. This chain links TRBV4-1 with TRBJ2-2, with D perhaps matching TRBD2 (6 bases). CDR3: CASSHRDSRFSNTGELFF. Written as DNA, the CDR3 is TGCGCCAGCAGCCACCGGGACTCCAGATTTTCGAACACCGGGGAGCTGTTTTTT.